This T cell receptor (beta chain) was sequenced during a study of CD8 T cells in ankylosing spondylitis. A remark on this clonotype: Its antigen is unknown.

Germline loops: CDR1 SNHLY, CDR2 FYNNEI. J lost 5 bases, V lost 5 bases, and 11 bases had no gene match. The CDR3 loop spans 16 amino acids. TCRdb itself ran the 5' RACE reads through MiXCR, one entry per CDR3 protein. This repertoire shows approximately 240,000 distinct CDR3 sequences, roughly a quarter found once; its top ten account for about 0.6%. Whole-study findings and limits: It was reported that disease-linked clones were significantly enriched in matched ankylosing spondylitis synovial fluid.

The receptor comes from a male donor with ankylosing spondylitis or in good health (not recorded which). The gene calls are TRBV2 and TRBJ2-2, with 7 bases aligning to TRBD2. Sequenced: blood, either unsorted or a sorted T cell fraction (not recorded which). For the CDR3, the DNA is TGTGCCAGCAGTACCGGCAGCGGGGCGGGAACCGGGGAGCTGTTTTTT. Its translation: CASSTGSGAGTGELFF. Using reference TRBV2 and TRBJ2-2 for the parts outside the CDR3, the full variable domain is EPEVTQTPSHQVTQMGQEVILRCVPISNHLYFYWYRQILGQKVEFLVSFYNNEISEKSEIFDDQFSVERPDGSNFTLKIRSTKLEDSAMYFCASSTGSGAGTGELFFGEGSRLTVL.